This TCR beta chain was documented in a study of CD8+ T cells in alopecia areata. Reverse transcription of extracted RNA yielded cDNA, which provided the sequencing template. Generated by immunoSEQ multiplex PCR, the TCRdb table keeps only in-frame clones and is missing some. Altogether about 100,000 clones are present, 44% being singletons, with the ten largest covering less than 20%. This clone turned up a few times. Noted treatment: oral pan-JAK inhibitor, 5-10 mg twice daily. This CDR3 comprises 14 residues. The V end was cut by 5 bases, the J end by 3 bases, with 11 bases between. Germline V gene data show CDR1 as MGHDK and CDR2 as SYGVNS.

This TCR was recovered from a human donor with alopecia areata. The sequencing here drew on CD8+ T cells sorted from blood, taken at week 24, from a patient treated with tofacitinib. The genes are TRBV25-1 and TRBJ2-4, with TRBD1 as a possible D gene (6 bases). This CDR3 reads CASSKDSFKNIQYF. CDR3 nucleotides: TGTGCCAGCAGTAAGGACAGTTTCAAAAACATTCAGTACTTC.